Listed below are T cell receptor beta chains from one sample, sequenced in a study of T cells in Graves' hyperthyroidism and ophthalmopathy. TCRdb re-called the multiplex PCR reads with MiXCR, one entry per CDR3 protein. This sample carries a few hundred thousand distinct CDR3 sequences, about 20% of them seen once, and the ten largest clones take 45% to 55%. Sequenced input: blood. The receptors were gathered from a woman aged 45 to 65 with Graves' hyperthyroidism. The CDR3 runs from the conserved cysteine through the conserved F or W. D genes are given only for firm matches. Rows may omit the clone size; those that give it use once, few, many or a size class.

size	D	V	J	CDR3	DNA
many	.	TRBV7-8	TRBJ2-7	CASSFGPNEQYF	TGTGCCAGCAGCTTCGGACCCAACGAGCAGTACTTC
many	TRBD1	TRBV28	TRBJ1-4	CASSSTGVGEKLFF	TGTGCCAGCAGTTCGACAGGGGTGGGTGAAAAACTGTTTTTT
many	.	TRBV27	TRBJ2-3	CASSPRDHLTDTQYF	TGTGCCAGCAGCCCCCGGGACCACCTCACAGATACGCAGTATTTT
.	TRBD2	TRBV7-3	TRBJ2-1	CASSVSGNGNEQFF	TGTGCCAGCAGCGTTAGCGGGAACGGGAATGAGCAGTTCTTC
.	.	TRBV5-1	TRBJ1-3	CASSLEATGNTIYF	TGCGCCAGCAGCTTGGAGGCGACTGGAAACACCATATATTTT
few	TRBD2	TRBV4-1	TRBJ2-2	CASSQYGTGRNGELFF	TGCGCCAGCAGCCAATACGGGACCGGGAGGAACGGGGAGCTGTTTTTT
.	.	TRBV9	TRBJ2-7	CASSVAPGYEQYF	TGTGCCAGCAGCGTAGCCCCGGGCTACGAGCAGTACTTC
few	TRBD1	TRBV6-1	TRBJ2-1	CASWSGGQGYEQFF	TGTGCCAGCTGGAGTGGAGGACAGGGTTATGAGCAGTTCTTC
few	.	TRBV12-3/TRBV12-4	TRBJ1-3	CATARGSGNTIYF	TGTGCCACCGCCCGGGGATCTGGAAACACCATATATTTT
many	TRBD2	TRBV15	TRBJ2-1	CATSKGGSPYNEQFF	TGTGCCACCAGCAAGGGAGGGAGTCCCTACAATGAGCAGTTCTTC
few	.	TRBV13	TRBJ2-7	CASSSPGTNYEQYF	TGTGCCAGCAGCAGCCCCGGGACCAACTACGAGCAGTACTTC
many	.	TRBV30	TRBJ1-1	CAWRSAANTEAFF	TGTGCCTGGAGGTCGGCAGCTAACACTGAAGCTTTCTTT
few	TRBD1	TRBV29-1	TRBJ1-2	CSVGGTANNYGYTF	TGCAGCGTCGGAGGGACAGCTAATAACTATGGCTACACCTTC
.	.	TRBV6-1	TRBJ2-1	CASSSSFGSHEQFF	TGTGCCAGCAGCTCTTCCTTTGGGTCCCATGAGCAGTTCTTC